This TCR beta chain was sequenced during a study of blood T cell repertoires in COVID-19. CDR3 length: 14 residues. The germline gives CDR1 MNHEY, CDR2 SVGAGI. Trimming left V 6 bases short and J 3 bases short, with 14 bases between. Using immunoSEQ multiplex PCR, the repertoire was profiled, and TCRdb retains in-frame clones only, with some absent. This table has some 87,000 clones, approximately 78% appearing once. The sequencing input was peripheral blood. The chain links TRBV6-5 to TRBJ2-5, with a possible D match to TRBD2 (7 bases). This receptor was taken from a human donor in a cohort sampled during active COVID-19. CDR3 nucleotide sequence: TGTGCCAGCAGGGGGACGGGGGGCAAAGAGACCCAGTACTTC. This translates into CASRGTGGKETQYF.